The present T cell receptor (beta chain) was sequenced within a study of blood T cell repertoires in COVID-19. V gave up 4 bases and J gave up 0 bases; unmatched junction bases: 5. Germline-derived CDR1 and CDR2 are SNHLY and FYNNEI. CDR3 length: 17 residues. The table came from immunoSEQ multiplex PCR; TCRdb's copy has only in-frame clones and leaves some out. This table holds some 150,000 clones, about 91% found once. This receptor was taken from a woman aged 60-75 years with acute or convalescent COVID-19. The specimen was peripheral blood. The rearrangement links TRBV2 to TRBJ1-5; 11 nucleotides line up with TRBD1. The CDR3 DNA sequence: TGTGCCAGCAGTGTTGAGGGACAGGGGGTTAGCAATCAGCCCCAGCATTTT. Translation gives CASSVEGQGVSNQPQHF.